These T cell receptor beta chains were read from a single sample in a study of blood T cell repertoires in COVID-19. Clones were sequenced by immunoSEQ multiplex PCR, and TCRdb holds only the in-frame ones, with some missing. The sample holds under 35,000 clones; roughly 80% are singletons and the top ten take roughly 31%. Sequenced input: peripheral blood. The source of these receptors is an elderly man with acute or convalescent COVID-19. The CDR3 runs from the conserved cysteine through the conserved F or W. D genes are given only for firm matches. Clone size is shown for a subset of rows, as once, few, many or a class of expanded clone.

D gene	V gene	clone size	J gene	CDR3 protein	CDR3 DNA
TRBD2	TRBV5-4	NA	TRBJ2-7	CASSLRTSGSYEQYF	TGTGCCAGCAGCTTGAGAACTAGCGGTTCCTACGAGCAGTACTTC
NA	TRBV7-8	few	TRBJ1-4	CASSLAVGGGNEKLFF	TGTGCCAGCAGCTTAGCTGTTGGGGGCGGGAATGAAAAACTGTTTTTT
TRBD1	TRBV2	NA	TRBJ2-2	CASSESPGGQNTGELFF	TGTGCCAGCAGTGAGTCCCCAGGGGGCCAGAACACCGGGGAGCTGTTTTTT
TRBD1	TRBV28	NA	TRBJ1-3	CASLRGLGLGNTIYF	TGTGCCAGCCTAAGGGGGCTGGGCCTTGGAAACACCATATATTTT
NA	TRBV5-1	NA	TRBJ2-5	CASSLEQGQGSRETQYF	TGCGCCAGCAGCTTGGAACAGGGTCAGGGGAGTCGGGAGACCCAGTACTTC
TRBD2	TRBV9	NA	TRBJ2-3	CASSEGLAGGPSTDTQYF	TGTGCCAGCAGCGAGGGACTAGCGGGGGGCCCTAGCACAGATACGCAGTATTTT
NA	TRBV13	NA	TRBJ2-6	CATIRFSGANVLTF	TGTGCCACCATCAGGTTCTCTGGGGCCAACGTCCTGACTTTC
NA	TRBV18	once	TRBJ2-7	CASSPTPVVSGSYEQYF	TGTGCCAGCTCACCAACCCCTGTGGTTAGCGGTTCCTACGAGCAGTACTTC
NA	TRBV7-2	NA	TRBJ2-1	CASRVVRLHNEQFF	TGTGCCAGCAGGGTGGTGAGGCTCCACAATGAGCAGTTCTTC
TRBD1	TRBV27	NA	TRBJ2-1	CASSQGQGAYNEQFF	TGTGCCAGCAGCCAGGGACAGGGGGCCTACAATGAGCAGTTCTTC
NA	TRBV6-2/TRBV6-3	NA	TRBJ2-5	CASSTAELQETQYF	TGTGCCAGCAGTACAGCGGAATTGCAAGAGACCCAGTACTTC
NA	TRBV4-3	NA	TRBJ1-4	CASSQDNGGAVEKLFF	TGCGCCAGCAGCCAAGATAACGGGGGGGCAGTTGAAAAACTGTTTTTT
TRBD1	TRBV30	NA	TRBJ2-6	CAWSGTDISGANVLTF	TGTGCCTGGTCCGGGACAGATATCTCTGGGGCCAACGTCCTGACTTTC
NA	TRBV5-8	NA	TRBJ1-5	CASSLGAGGLLMDQPQHF	TGTGCCAGCAGCTTGGGGGCAGGAGGTCTGTTGATGGATCAGCCCCAGCATTTT
NA	TRBV7-9	NA	TRBJ1-1	CASSLERRWTEAFF	TGTGCCAGCAGCTTAGAGCGGCGTTGGACTGAAGCTTTCTTT
NA	TRBV7-2	NA	TRBJ2-7	CASSFRTNSYEQYF	TGTGCCAGCAGCTTCAGGACTAACTCCTACGAGCAGTACTTC
NA	TRBV11-3	NA	TRBJ2-3	CASSQRSTTDTQYF	TGTGCCAGCAGCCAACGGAGCACCACAGATACGCAGTATTTT
NA	TRBV18	NA	TRBJ1-2	CASSPQNRDGYTF	TGTGCCAGCTCACCACAAAACAGGGATGGCTACACCTTC
NA	TRBV28	NA	TRBJ1-1	CASNQQGRTEAFF	TGTGCCAGCAATCAACAGGGACGAACTGAAGCTTTCTTT
TRBD1	TRBV30	NA	TRBJ2-1	CAWSETGTGGLVNEQFF	TGTGCCTGGAGTGAAACTGGGACAGGGGGTTTGGTAAATGAGCAGTTCTTC
NA	TRBV7-6	NA	TRBJ2-7	CASSLQEGYEQYF	TGTGCCAGCAGTTTACAGGAGGGGTACGAGCAGTACTTC
NA	TRBV30	NA	TRBJ2-2	CAWSITLNTGELFF	TGTGCCTGGAGTATCACCCTAAACACCGGGGAGCTGTTTTTT
NA	TRBV6-1	NA	TRBJ1-1	CASSETQGRAFF	TGTGCCAGCAGTGAAACCCAGGGAAGGGCTTTCTTT